The T cell receptor (beta chain) under discussion was sequenced for a study of blood T cell repertoires in COVID-19. Background on the study: The analysed material was cDNA or gDNA that came from T cells, B-cell-depleted T cells, or PBMCs.

The CDR3 consists of 14 residues. V lost 5 bases and J 1 base, leaving 11 bases between the germline ends. Germline CDR1 is SGHTA and CDR2 is FQGNSA. Authors' methods: Amplifying reference gene primers gave estimates of nucleated cell counts. TCRdb's copy holds only in-frame clones and misses some; the assay was immunoSEQ multiplex PCR. V and J calls and clone size are copied from that table; D and trimming were computed from the DNA. The sample comprises under 80,000 clones, 86% of which are singletons, and around 4.4% rests with the top ten. This chain connects TRBV7-2 to TRBJ2-5, with no clear D. The receptor's source is a man between 50 and 59 years old with active COVID-19. The sequencing sample was made of peripheral blood. CDR3 DNA: TGTGCCAGCAGCACTGCTAGGATCCAAGAGACCCAGTACTTC. It codes for CASSTARIQETQYF.